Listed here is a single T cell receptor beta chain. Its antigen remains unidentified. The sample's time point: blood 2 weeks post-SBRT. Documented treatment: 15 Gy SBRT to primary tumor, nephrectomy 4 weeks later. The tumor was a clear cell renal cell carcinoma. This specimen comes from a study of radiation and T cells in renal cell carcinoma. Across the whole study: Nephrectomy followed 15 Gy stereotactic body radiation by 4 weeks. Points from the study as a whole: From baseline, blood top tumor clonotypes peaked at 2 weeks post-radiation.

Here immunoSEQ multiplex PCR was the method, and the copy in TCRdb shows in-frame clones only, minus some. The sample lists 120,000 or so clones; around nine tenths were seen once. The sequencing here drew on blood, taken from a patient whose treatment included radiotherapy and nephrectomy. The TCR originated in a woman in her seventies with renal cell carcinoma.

CDR3 sequence: CASHLGTQNTEAFF. DNA of the CDR3: TGTGCCAGCCACTTGGGGACGCAGAACACTGAAGCTTTCTTT. V and J are TRBV5-4 and TRBJ1-1; D is possibly TRBD1 (5 bases). In germline, CDR1 is SGHNT, CDR2 YYREEE (reference sequence). V was shortened by 7 bases and J by 1 base, with 14 bases between the two germline ends. The CDR3 totals 14 residues.